This is a list of T cell receptor beta chains from one sample in a study of T cells in Graves' hyperthyroidism and ophthalmopathy. TCRdb ran MiXCR on the multiplex PCR reads and lists one entry per CDR3 protein. This sample has a few hundred thousand distinct CDR3 sequences, with around 14% found just once. The sequenced material came from blood. Source of these receptors: a woman aged 18-35 years with Graves' hyperthyroidism. Both conserved end residues are part of each CDR3. The order of the fields is CDR3 length, V gene, J gene, CDR3 protein.

length: 15; V: TRBV19; J: TRBJ2-7; CDR3: CASSIQDRGPYEQYF
length: 16; V: TRBV4-3; J: TRBJ2-7; CDR3: CASSQEGTGAIYEQYF
length: 15; V: TRBV11-2; J: TRBJ2-7; CDR3: CASSSLSGTEYEQYF
length: 12; V: TRBV2; J: TRBJ2-3; CDR3: CASSGGRDTQYF
length: 16; V: TRBV28; J: TRBJ1-4; CDR3: CASRSGGGRTNEKLFF
length: 12; V: TRBV28; J: TRBJ1-2; CDR3: CASTIGLGGYTF
length: 14; V: TRBV24-1; J: TRBJ2-4; CDR3: CATSDPGGQNIQYF
length: 16; V: TRBV30; J: TRBJ1-6; CDR3: CAWSVRESSYNSPLHF
length: 15; V: TRBV11-2; J: TRBJ1-6; CDR3: CASSHSTENNSPLHF
length: 14; V: TRBV20-1; J: TRBJ1-1; CDR3: CSASKGLENTEAFF
length: 18; V: TRBV5-1; J: TRBJ2-2; CDR3: CASSYGLAGVVDTGELFF
length: 15; V: TRBV5-5; J: TRBJ2-7; CDR3: CASSWVWTGAYEQYF
length: 14; V: TRBV27; J: TRBJ1-1; CDR3: CASSLRGKNTEAFF
length: 17; V: TRBV11-2; J: TRBJ2-1; CDR3: CASSGLRGRGTYNEQFF
length: 14; V: TRBV29-1; J: TRBJ2-1; CDR3: CSVVSGGSYNEQFF
length: 15; V: TRBV25-1; J: TRBJ1-2; CDR3: CASSDPTGLKVGYTF
length: 15; V: TRBV12-3/TRBV12-4; J: TRBJ2-3; CDR3: CASSEGTSVGDTQYF
length: 15; V: TRBV29-1; J: TRBJ2-4; CDR3: CGVEDLHIEGSIQYF
length: 13; V: TRBV6-2/TRBV6-3; J: TRBJ1-2; CDR3: CASSYTGHYGYTF
length: 13; V: TRBV6-1; J: TRBJ1-6; CDR3: CASSEHRRTPLHF
length: 18; V: TRBV19; J: TRBJ2-3; CDR3: CASSREGLAESFTDTQYF
length: 16; V: TRBV28; J: TRBJ2-7; CDR3: CASSLSPFSVSTEQYF
length: 22; V: TRBV7-3; J: TRBJ2-2; CDR3: CANSFLRLAGGDSSLGTGELFF
length: 12; V: TRBV2; J: TRBJ2-5; CDR3: CASSDVRQTQYF
length: 15; V: TRBV13; J: TRBJ2-1; CDR3: CASSPRTSLLDEQFF
length: 17; V: TRBV7-3; J: TRBJ2-4; CDR3: CASSELPPGHAKNIQYF
length: 13; V: TRBV11-2; J: TRBJ2-1; CDR3: CASSLEASGKQFF
length: 15; V: TRBV28; J: TRBJ2-1; CDR3: CASRTSGTDGNEQFF
length: 16; V: TRBV9; J: TRBJ2-1; CDR3: CASSVEGGAGYNEQFF
length: 14; V: TRBV5-1; J: TRBJ1-1; CDR3: CASSLGHPNTEAFF
length: 13; V: TRBV2; J: TRBJ2-1; CDR3: CASSKGLDNEQFF
length: 17; V: TRBV12-3/TRBV12-4; J: TRBJ2-1; CDR3: CASSPEGLAGHYNEQFF
length: 17; V: TRBV20-1; J: TRBJ2-1; CDR3: CSASSFRTSGSYNEQFF
length: 14; V: TRBV10-3; J: TRBJ1-6; CDR3: CAIRPTGINSPLHF
length: 11; V: TRBV28; J: TRBJ2-1; CDR3: CASSLLDKQFF
length: 13; V: TRBV2; J: TRBJ2-7; CDR3: CASSETGKYEQYF
length: 14; V: TRBV28; J: TRBJ2-2; CDR3: CASSDYTGTGELFF
length: 16; V: TRBV12-3/TRBV12-4; J: TRBJ1-1; CDR3: CASSLRTGTLHTEAFF
length: 13; V: TRBV6-1; J: TRBJ1-1; CDR3: CASSGVGYTEAFF
length: 20; V: TRBV4-1; J: TRBJ2-6; CDR3: CASSPWPAGPHFAGANVLTF
length: 15; V: TRBV3-1; J: TRBJ2-5; CDR3: CASREWDRVEETQYF
length: 21; V: TRBV7-9; J: TRBJ2-2; CDR3: CASSLGVFRNWDTTNTGELFF
length: 17; V: TRBV28; J: TRBJ2-5; CDR3: CASSLWDGTKDEETQYF
length: 16; V: TRBV11-2; J: TRBJ2-7; CDR3: CASSGYPGQGANEQYF
length: 12; V: TRBV5-4; J: TRBJ2-1; CDR3: CASSLDELEQFF
length: 11; V: TRBV29-1; J: TRBJ1-1; CDR3: CSGQKNTEAFF
length: 15; V: TRBV19; J: TRBJ1-1; CDR3: CASSIVAGSDTEAFF
length: 17; V: TRBV15; J: TRBJ2-5; CDR3: CATSVPRRVGWTETQYF
length: 16; V: TRBV15; J: TRBJ1-2; CDR3: CAASRDRGGLYFGYTF
length: 15; V: TRBV7-9; J: TRBJ1-1; CDR3: CASSLEVEKNTEAFF
length: 16; V: TRBV5-1; J: TRBJ2-2; CDR3: CASSLAGSDNTGELFF